This T cell receptor (beta chain) was documented in a study of spatial heterogeneity in lung cancer. Germline V gene lookup returns CDR1 SGHVS and CDR2 FNYEAQ. CDR3 length: 15 amino acids. V was trimmed by 2 bases and J by 1 base, leaving 9 bases between them. TCRdb reanalysed the 5' RACE reads using MiXCR and keeps one entry per CDR3 protein. This table holds roughly 11,000 distinct CDR3 sequences, about 4% found once. Time point here: sample taken at primary tumor resection. Sequencing covered unsorted whole RNA taken from tumor, nontumor lung or frozen PBMC. This clonotype showed up many times. The library was prepared for alpha chains; this beta chain is a stray read, so its frequency means little.

Source: normal lung tissue next to the tumor, taken at surgery. The TCR comes from a male donor with early-stage non-small cell lung cancer. The V gene is TRBV7-6, the J gene TRBJ2-1; D gene ambiguous. CDR3 loop: CASSLNGYSYNEQFF. The CDR3 region has the DNA TGTGCCAGCAGCTTAAACGGCTATTCCTACAATGAGCAGTTCTTC.